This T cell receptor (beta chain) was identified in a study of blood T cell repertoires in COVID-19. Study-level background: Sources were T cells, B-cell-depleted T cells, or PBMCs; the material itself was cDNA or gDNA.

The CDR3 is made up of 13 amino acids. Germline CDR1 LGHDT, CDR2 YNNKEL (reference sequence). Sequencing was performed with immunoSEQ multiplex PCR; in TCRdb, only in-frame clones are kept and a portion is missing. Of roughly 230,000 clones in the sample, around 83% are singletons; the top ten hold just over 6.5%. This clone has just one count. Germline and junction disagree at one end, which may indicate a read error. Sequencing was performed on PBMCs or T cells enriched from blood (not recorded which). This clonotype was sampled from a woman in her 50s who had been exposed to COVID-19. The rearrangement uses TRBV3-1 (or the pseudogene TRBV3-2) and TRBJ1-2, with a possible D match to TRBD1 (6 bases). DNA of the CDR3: TGTGCCAGCAGCCACCCCCAGGGTCGGGGGGCCCTCTTC. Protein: CASSHPQGRGALF.